This T cell receptor beta chain was observed in a study of cytomegalovirus exposure and HLA in healthy donors. Notes on this clone: The antigen is unknown.

Trimming removed 0 bases from V and 5 bases from J, with 14 bases in between. Germline lookup yields CDR1 SGHDT and CDR2 YYEEEE. The CDR3 is 15 amino acids. Study-level points and caveats: The authors confirmed in vitro that three CMV-associated chains were specific for CMV antigens. Most TCR sequences proved rare, with some public TCRs found in many donors. Among TCR beta chains of equal frequency, HLA-associated ones were more clonally expanded in a later analysis. A list of around 150 TCR beta chains associated with cytomegalovirus was given.

The PCR had 60 Vbeta and 13 Jbeta primers. The repertoire was sequenced with immunoSEQ multiplex PCR; TCRdb's copy has only in-frame clones and lacks some. The sample lists about 84,000 clones, over 75% occurring once. This receptor was obtained from a male donor in good health and CMV-seropositive. Sequencing used PBMCs. The V gene is TRBV5-6, the J gene TRBJ2-5; a possible D gene is TRBD2 (6 bases). CDR3 DNA: TGTGCCAGCAGCTTGGCCTGGGACTCATGGGAGACCCAGTACTTC. Protein product: CASSLAWDSWETQYF.